This entry concerns a single TCR beta chain. Its antigen is undetermined. The CDR3 totals 13 residues. Germline loops: CDR1 MNHNS, CDR2 SASEGT. Deletions cut 8 bases from V and 8 bases from J, with 18 bases between. The data are from a study of tumor and adjacent non-tumor tissue in lung cancer. Turning to the study itself: Aged about 31 to 80 years, patients included 9 to 11 men and five or six women with stage I to III disease.

Notes on the study in general: Normal lung showed higher cumulative top 100 clone frequency than tumor.

TCRbeta libraries were built with three rounds of nested PCR, modified from ARM-PCR. TCRdb reprocessed the multiplex PCR reads via MiXCR and lists one record per CDR3 protein. The sample holds about 78,000 distinct CDR3 sequences, around 85% seen once. This sample's RNA came from whole unsorted tissue. Sequencing was done on a sample of lung tumor tissue. V usage is TRBV6-1 and J usage is TRBJ1-2; D is possibly TRBD1 (5 bases). The clonotype originates from a woman aged 50 to 65 with non-small cell lung cancer. CDR3 protein: CASPRQTREGYTF. Written as DNA, the CDR3 is TGTGCCAGCCCCCGACAGACCCGAGAAGGCTACACCTTC.